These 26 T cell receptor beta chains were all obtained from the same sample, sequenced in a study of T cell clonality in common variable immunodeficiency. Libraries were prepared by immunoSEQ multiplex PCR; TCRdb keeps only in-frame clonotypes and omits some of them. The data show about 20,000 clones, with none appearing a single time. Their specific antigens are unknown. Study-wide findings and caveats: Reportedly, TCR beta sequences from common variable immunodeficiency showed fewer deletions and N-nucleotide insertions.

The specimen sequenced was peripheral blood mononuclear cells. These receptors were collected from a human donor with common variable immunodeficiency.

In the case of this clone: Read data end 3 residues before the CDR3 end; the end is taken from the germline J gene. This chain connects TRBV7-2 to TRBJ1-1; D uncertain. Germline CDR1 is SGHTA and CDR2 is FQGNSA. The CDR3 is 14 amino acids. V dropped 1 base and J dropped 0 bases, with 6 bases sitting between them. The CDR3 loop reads CASSLGGVNTEAFF. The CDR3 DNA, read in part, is TGTGCCAGCAGCTTAGGCGGAGTGAACACTGAA.

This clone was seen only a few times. The CDR3 protein is CASSLETSYTF. The part of the CDR3 DNA that was read is TGTGCCAGCAGCTTAGAGACAAGC. The chain employs TRBV7-2 and TRBJ1-2; D unclear. The observed sequence ends 3 residues before the CDR3 terminus, with the missing tail filled in from the germline J gene. Germline lookup yields CDR1 SGHTA and CDR2 FQGNSA. The CDR3 has 11 residues.

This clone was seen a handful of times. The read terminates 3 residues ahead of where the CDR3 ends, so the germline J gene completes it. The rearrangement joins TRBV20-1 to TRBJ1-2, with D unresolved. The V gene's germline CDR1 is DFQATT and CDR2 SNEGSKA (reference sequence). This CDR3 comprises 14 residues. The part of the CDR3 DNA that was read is TGCAGTGCTCCTCCCGTTACTAATTCCATGGGC. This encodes CSAPPVTNSMG. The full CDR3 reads CSAPPVTNSMGYTF.

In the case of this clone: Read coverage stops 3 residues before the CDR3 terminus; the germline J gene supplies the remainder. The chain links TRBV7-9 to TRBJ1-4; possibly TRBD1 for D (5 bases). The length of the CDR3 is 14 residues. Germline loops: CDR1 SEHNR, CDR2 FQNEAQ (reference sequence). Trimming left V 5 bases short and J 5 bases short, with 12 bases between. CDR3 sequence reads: CASSPGLLNEKLFF. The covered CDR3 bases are TGTGCCAGCAGCCCGGGACTCTTAAATGAAAAA.

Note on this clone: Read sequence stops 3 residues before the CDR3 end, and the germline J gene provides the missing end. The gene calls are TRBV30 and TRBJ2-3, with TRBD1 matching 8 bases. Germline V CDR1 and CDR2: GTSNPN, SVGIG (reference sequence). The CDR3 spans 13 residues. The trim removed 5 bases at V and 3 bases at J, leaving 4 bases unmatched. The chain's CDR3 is CAWGTGWTDTQYF. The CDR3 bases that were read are TGTGCCTGGGGGACAGGTTGGACAGATACG.

CDR3 DNA (partial): TGTGCCAGCAGCCCTGGACAGGGCGGCACTGAA. Protein: CASSPGQGGTE. From start to end, the CDR3 is CASSPGQGGTEAFF. The rearrangement links TRBV7-9 to TRBJ1-1, with 8 bases aligning to TRBD1. The read gets to within 3 residues of the CDR3 end, and the germline J gene fills in the rest. The ends lost 5 bases at V and 4 bases at J; junction bases unmatched: 6. The CDR3 extends over 14 amino acids. Germline V gene data show CDR1 as SEHNR and CDR2 as FQNEAQ (reference sequence).

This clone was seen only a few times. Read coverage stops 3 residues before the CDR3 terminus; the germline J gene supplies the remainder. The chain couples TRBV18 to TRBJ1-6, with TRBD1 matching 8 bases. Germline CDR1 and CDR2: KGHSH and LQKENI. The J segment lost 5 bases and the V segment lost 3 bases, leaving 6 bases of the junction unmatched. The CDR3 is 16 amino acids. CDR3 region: CASSPPRGQDNSPLHF. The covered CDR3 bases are TGTGCCAGCTCACCGCCCAGGGGGCAAGATAATTCACCC.

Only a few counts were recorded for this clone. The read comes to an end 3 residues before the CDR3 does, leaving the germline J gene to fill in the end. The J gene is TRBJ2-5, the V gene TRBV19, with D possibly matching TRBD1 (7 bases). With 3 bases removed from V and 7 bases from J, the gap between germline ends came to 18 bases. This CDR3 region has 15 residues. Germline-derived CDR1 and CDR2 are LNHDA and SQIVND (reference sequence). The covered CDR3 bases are TGTGCCAGTAGTATTCATGGAGGGGGCGATGGGACC. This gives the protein CASSIHGGGDGT. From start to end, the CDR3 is CASSIHGGGDGTQYF.

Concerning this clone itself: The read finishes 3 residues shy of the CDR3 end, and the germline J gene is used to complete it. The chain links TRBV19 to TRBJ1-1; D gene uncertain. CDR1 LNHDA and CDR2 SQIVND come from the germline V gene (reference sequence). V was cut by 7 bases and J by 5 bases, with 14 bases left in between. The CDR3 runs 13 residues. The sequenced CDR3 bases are TGTGCCAGTACCATTTCAATACTGACTGAA. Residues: CASTISILTE. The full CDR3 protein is CASTISILTEAFF. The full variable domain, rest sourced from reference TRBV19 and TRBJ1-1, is DGGITQSPKYLFRKEGQNVTLSCEQNLNHDAMYWYRQDPGQGLRLIYYSQIVNDFQKGDIAEGYSVSREKKESFPLTVTSAQKNPTAFYLCASTISILTEAFFGQGTRLTVV.

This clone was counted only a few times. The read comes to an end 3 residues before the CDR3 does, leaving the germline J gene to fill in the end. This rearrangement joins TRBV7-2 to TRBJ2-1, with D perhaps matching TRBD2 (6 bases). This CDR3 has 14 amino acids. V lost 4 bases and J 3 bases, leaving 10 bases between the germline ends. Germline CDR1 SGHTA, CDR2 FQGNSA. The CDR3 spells CASSSPGGYNEQFF. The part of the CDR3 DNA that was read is TGTGCCAGCAGCTCCCCCGGGGGCTACAATGAG.

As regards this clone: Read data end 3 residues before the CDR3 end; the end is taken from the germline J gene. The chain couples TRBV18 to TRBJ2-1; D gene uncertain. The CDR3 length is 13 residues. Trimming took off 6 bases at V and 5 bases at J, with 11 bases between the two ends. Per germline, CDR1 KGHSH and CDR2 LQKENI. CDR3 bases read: TGTGCCAGCTCGTCCCCTCGGGACAATGAG. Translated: CASSSPRDNE. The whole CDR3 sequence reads CASSSPRDNEQFF.

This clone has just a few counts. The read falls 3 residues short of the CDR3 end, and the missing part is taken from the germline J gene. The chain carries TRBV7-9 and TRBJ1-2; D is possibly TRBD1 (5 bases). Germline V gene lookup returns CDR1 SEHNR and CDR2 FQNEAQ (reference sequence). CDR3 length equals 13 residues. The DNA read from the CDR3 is TGTGCCAGCAGCTACGGGGACTCAGCAGAC. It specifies CASSYGDSAD. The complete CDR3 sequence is CASSYGDSADYTF. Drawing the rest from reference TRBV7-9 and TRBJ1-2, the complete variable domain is DTGVSQNPRHKITKRGQNVTFRCDPISEHNRLYWYRQTLGQGPEFLTYFQNEAQLEKSRLLSDRFSAERPKGSFSTLEIQRTEQGDSAMYLCASSYGDSADYTFGSGTRLTVV.

CDR3 amino acids: CASSRQGGNQPQHF. CDR3 DNA, as far as it was read: TGTGCCAGCTCGCGACAGGGCGGCAATCAGCCC. The chain couples TRBV18 to TRBJ1-5, with 7 bases aligning to TRBD1. The CDR3 end is not reached by the read, which stops 3 residues before it; the germline J gene fills it in. CDR3 size: 14 residues. The germline gives CDR1 KGHSH, CDR2 LQKENI. The J segment lost 2 bases and the V segment lost 6 bases, leaving 4 bases of the junction unmatched.

The CDR3 is CASSRGQRADTQYF. The DNA read from the CDR3 is TGTGCCAGCAGTAGGGGTCAGAGGGCAGATACG. V and J are TRBV6-2 or TRBV6-3 and TRBJ2-3; D may be TRBD1 or TRBD2 (5 bases each). The observed sequence ends 3 residues before the CDR3 terminus, with the missing tail filled in from the germline J gene. This CDR3 is built from 14 residues. The V and J ends lost 5 bases and 4 bases respectively, with 13 bases between them. Looked up from germline, CDR1 is MNHEY and CDR2 is SVGEGT.

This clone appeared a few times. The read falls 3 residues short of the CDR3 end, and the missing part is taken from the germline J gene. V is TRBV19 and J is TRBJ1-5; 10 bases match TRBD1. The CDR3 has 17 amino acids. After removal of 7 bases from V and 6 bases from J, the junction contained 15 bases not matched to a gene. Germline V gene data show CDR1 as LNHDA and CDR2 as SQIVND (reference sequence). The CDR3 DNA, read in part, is TGTGCCAGTAAGCCCCAAGCGGGGACAGGGGCCGGTCAGCCC. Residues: CASKPQAGTGAGQP. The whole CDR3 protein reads CASKPQAGTGAGQPQHF.

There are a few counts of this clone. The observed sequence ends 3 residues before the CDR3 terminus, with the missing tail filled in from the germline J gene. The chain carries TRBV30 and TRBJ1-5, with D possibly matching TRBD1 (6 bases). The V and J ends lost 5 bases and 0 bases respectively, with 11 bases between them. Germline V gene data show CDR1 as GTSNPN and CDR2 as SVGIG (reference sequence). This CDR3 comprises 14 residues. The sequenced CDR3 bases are TGTGCCTGGGCTCGGACAGATAGCAATCAGCCC. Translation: CAWARTDSNQP. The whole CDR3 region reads CAWARTDSNQPQHF.

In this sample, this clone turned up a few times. The chain's CDR3 is CASSTSYGQGNEQFF. CDR3 bases read: TGTGCCAGTAGTACCTCCTATGGACAGGGAAATGAG. V and J are TRBV19 and TRBJ2-1; 8 bases match TRBD1. The read finishes 3 residues shy of the CDR3 end, and the germline J gene is used to complete it. This CDR3 has 15 residues. In germline, CDR1 is LNHDA, CDR2 SQIVND (reference sequence). The V segment lost 4 bases and the J segment 7 bases; nucleotides outside the gene matches: 9.

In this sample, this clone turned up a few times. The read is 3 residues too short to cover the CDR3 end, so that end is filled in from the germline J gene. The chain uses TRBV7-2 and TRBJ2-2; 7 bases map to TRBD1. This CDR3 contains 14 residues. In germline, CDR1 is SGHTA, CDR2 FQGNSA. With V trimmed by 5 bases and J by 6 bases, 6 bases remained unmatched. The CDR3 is CASSPRQGPGELFF. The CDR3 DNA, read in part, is TGTGCCAGCAGCCCGAGACAGGGTCCCGGGGAG.

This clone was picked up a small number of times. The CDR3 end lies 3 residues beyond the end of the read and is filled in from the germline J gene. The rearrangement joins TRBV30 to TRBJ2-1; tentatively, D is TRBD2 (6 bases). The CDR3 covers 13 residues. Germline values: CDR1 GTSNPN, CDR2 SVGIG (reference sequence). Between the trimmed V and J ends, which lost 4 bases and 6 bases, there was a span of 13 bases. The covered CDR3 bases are TGTGCCTGGAATGACGGAGGGGCCAATGAG. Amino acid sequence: CAWNDGGANE. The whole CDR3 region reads CAWNDGGANEQFF.

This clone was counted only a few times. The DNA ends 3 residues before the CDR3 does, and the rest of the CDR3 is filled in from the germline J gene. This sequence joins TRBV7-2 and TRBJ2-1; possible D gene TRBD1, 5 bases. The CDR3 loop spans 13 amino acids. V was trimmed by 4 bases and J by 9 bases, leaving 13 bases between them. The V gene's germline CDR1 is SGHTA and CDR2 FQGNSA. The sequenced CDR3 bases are TGTGCCAGCAGCTCGACAGTAGCTCTTGAG. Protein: CASSSTVALE. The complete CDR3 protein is CASSSTVALEQFF.

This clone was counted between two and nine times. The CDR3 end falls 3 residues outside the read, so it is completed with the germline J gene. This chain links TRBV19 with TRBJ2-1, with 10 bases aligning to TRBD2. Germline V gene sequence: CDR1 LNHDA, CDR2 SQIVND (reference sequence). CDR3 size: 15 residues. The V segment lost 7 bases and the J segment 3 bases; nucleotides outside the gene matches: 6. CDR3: CASTRLAGYYNEQFF. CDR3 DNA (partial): TGTGCCAGTACCAGACTAGCGGGTTACTACAATGAG.

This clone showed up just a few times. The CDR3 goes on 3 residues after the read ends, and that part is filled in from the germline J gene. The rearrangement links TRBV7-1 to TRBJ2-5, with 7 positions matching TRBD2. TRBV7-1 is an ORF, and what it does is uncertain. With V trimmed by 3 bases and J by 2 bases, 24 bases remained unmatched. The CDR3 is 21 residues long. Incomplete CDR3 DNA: TGTGCCAGCAGCTCCGGGACCCTAGGACTAGTACTGATTCAGACACAAGAGACC. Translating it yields CASSSGTLGLVLIQTQET. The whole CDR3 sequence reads CASSSGTLGLVLIQTQETQYF.

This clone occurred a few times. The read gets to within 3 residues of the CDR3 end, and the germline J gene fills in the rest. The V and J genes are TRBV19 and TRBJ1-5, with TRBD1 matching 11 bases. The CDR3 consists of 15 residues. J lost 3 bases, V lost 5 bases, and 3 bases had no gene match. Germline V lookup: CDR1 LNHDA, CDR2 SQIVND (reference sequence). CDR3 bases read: TGTGCCAGTAGTGGACAGGGGGCTGTCAATCAGCCC. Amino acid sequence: CASSGQGAVNQP. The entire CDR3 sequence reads CASSGQGAVNQPQHF.

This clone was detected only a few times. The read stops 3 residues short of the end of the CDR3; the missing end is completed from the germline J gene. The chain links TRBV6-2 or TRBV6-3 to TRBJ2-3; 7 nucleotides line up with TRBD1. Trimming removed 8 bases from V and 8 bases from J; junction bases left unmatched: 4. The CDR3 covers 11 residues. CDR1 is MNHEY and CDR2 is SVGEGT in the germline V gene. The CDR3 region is CASQTGSTQYF. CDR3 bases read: TGTGCCAGCCAGACAGGGTCTACG.

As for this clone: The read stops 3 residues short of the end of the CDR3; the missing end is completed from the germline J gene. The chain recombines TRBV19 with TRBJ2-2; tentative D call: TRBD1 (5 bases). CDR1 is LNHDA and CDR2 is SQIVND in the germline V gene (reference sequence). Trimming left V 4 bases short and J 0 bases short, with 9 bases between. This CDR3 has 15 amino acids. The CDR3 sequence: CASSTQGTNTGELFF. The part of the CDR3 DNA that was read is TGTGCCAGTAGTACCCAGGGCACGAACACCGGGGAG.

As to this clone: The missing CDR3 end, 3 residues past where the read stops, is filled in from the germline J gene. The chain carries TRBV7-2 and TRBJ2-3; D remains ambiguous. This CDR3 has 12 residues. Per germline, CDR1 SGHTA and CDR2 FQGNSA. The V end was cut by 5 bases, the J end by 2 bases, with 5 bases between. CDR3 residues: CASSPVTDTQYF. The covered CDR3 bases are TGTGCCAGCAGCCCCGTCACAGATACG.